Below are 27 T cell receptor beta chains sequenced from a single sample in a study of T cells in Graves' hyperthyroidism and ophthalmopathy. From RNA transcripts, TCR beta CDR3 regions were amplified. Carried out on the TCR CDR3, a first-round RT-PCR used the HTBI primer set. TCRdb itself ran the multiplex PCR reads through MiXCR, one entry per CDR3 protein. The sample has around 380,000 distinct CDR3 sequences; 13% are singletons. The sample taken for sequencing was blood. Every receptor here comes from a man aged 30-40 years with Graves' hyperthyroidism that later progressed to Graves' ophthalmopathy.

This clonotype was seen more than once but under ten times. The chain carries TRBV6-1 and TRBJ2-1; no clear D gene. Germline-derived CDR1 and CDR2 are MNHNS and SASEGT. The CDR3 length is 15 residues. V was cut by 6 bases and J by 0 bases, with 12 bases left in between. CDR3 in DNA: TGTGCCAGCAGACCAAGCCAAATCTCCTACAATGAGCAGTTCTTC. Translated: CASRPSQISYNEQFF.

The chain has TRBV19 and TRBJ2-1; unclear D gene. CDR1 is LNHDA, CDR2 SQIVND, per germline (reference sequence). This CDR3 contains 14 residues. Trimming removed 7 bases from V and 5 bases from J, with 15 bases in between. The CDR3 sequence: CASNEVGRDNEQFF. The CDR3 nucleotides are TGTGCCAGTAACGAAGTTGGAAGGGACAATGAGCAGTTCTTC.

The chain couples TRBV20-1 to TRBJ2-7, with D perhaps TRBD2 (6 bases). The germline CDR1 and CDR2 sequences are DFQATT and SNEGSKA (reference sequence). The CDR3 consists of 16 residues. The V gene lost 0 bases and the J gene lost 7 bases, with 22 bases spanning the gap. This chain's CDR3 is CSARDLGNPKGGEQYF. CDR3 bases: TGCAGTGCTAGAGATCTGGGCAACCCGAAGGGAGGAGAGCAGTACTTC.

Many counts were recorded for this clonotype. V is TRBV20-1 and J is TRBJ2-5; D tentatively reads TRBD1 or TRBD2 (5 bases each). This CDR3 is 13 amino acids long. Per germline, CDR1 DFQATT and CDR2 SNEGSKA (reference sequence). Trimming shortened V by 3 bases and J by 1 base, and 9 bases separated the two germline ends. The CDR3 DNA reads TGCAGTGCTAGGACGGGGCCCCAAGAGACCCAGTACTTC. Residues: CSARTGPQETQYF.

This rearrangement joins TRBV4-2 to TRBJ2-7, with TRBD1 matching 8 bases. Germline V gene lookup returns CDR1 LGHNA and CDR2 YNFKEQ. The CDR3 covers 13 residues. V lost 4 bases to trimming and J lost 5 bases; unmatched junction nucleotides: 4. CDR3 protein: CASSPSGGNEQYF. The CDR3 DNA reads TGTGCCAGCAGCCCCTCAGGGGGCAACGAGCAGTACTTC.

This clonotype has more than one count but fewer than ten. This chain uses TRBV28 with TRBJ2-6; D gene uncertain. Germline CDR1 reads MDHEN; CDR2 reads SYDVKM. CDR3 length: 12 residues. Trimming left V 8 bases short and J 2 bases short, with 4 bases between. The CDR3 DNA sequence: TGTGCCAGCGGGGCTGGGGCCAACGTCCTGACTTTC. Its translation: CASGAGANVLTF.

The rearrangement links TRBV4-1 to TRBJ2-2; D unresolved. CDR1 is MGHRA and CDR2 is YSYEKL in the germline V gene. V dropped 2 bases and J dropped 2 bases, with 9 bases sitting between them. The length of the CDR3 is 15 residues. CDR3 protein: CASSQWLENTGELFF. DNA of the CDR3: TGCGCCAGCAGCCAATGGCTTGAAAACACCGGGGAGCTGTTTTTT.

This clonotype was picked up many times. The CDR3 is CASSLGGQTPKTQYF. In DNA, the CDR3 is TGTGCCAGCAGTTTAGGGGGTCAAACTCCTAAGACCCAGTACTTC. The chain recombines TRBV28 with TRBJ2-5; D may match TRBD1 or TRBD2 (5 bases each). Germline V gives CDR1 MDHEN, CDR2 SYDVKM. V was cut by 2 bases and J by 6 bases, with 16 bases left in between. The CDR3 runs 15 residues.

The chain is built from TRBV10-3 and TRBJ1-1, with D possibly TRBD1 on 6 matching bases. The length of the CDR3 is 14 residues. Germline-derived CDR1 and CDR2 are ENHRY and SYGVKD. Trimming took off 6 bases at V and 1 base at J, with 12 bases between the two ends. CDR3 in amino acids: CAIRTGLGNTEAFF. The CDR3 nucleotides are TGTGCCATCAGAACAGGGCTGGGGAACACTGAAGCTTTCTTT.

This clonotype was counted a few times. V and J are TRBV19 and TRBJ1-1; 11 bases are shared with TRBD1. Germline CDR1 and CDR2: LNHDA and SQIVND (reference sequence). V shed 4 bases and J 1 base; nucleotides not matched to a gene: 11. This CDR3 has 18 residues. In DNA, the CDR3 is TGTGCCAGTAGTAAAGGGACAGGGGGATCAAACGAGAACACTGAAGCTTTCTTT. It is translated as CASSKGTGGSNENTEAFF.

This clonotype turned up a few times. The CDR3 loop is CASSVGGTQAEGYTF. The CDR3 DNA follows: TGTGCCAGCAGCGTAGGGGGAACCCAGGCGGAGGGCTACACCTTC. V and J are TRBV9 and TRBJ1-2; D is ambiguous. Trimming stripped 0 bases from V and 8 bases from J, with 17 bases between. The CDR3 has 15 amino acids. The germline V gene has CDR1 SGDLS and CDR2 YYNGEE.

This clonotype has just a few counts. The chain joins TRBV15 to TRBJ1-2; the D gene is possibly TRBD1 (6 bases). The CDR3 covers 15 residues. Germline loops: CDR1 LNHNV, CDR2 YYDKDF (reference sequence). V dropped 0 bases and J dropped 7 bases, with 15 bases sitting between them. The CDR3 sequence is CATSREQGNYVGYTF. The DNA for the CDR3 is TGTGCCACCAGCAGAGAACAGGGAAACTATGTTGGCTACACCTTC.

This clonotype showed up many times. The chain carries TRBV7-2 and TRBJ1-1; D unclear. V was cut by 2 bases and J by 1 base, with 8 bases left in between. Germline CDR1 reads SGHTA; CDR2 reads FQGNSA. This CDR3 has 14 residues. In nucleotides, the CDR3 is TGTGCCAGCAGCTTATACGGACGGAACACTGAAGCTTTCTTT. Translated: CASSLYGRNTEAFF.

This clonotype was seen ten or more times. The V and J genes are TRBV28 and TRBJ1-4; the match to TRBD1 covers 9 bases. The CDR3 totals 18 residues. Germline V lookup: CDR1 MDHEN, CDR2 SYDVKM. V lost 0 bases to trimming and J lost 4 bases; unmatched junction nucleotides: 9. The CDR3 protein is CASSLWATVTGGNEKLFF. The CDR3 bases are TGTGCCAGCAGTTTATGGGCAACGGTGACAGGGGGTAATGAAAAACTGTTTTTT.

This clonotype occurred many times. The rearrangement joins TRBV12-5 to TRBJ2-1; the match to TRBD2 covers 12 bases. The J segment lost 0 bases and the V segment lost 7 bases, leaving 10 bases of the junction unmatched. CDR1 is LGHNT and CDR2 is FRNRAP in the germline V gene. The CDR3 has 18 amino acids. CDR3 sequence reads: CASEVTSGGTYSYNEQFF. The CDR3 DNA reads as TGTGCTAGTGAGGTAACTAGCGGGGGGACCTACTCCTACAATGAGCAGTTCTTC. Full variable domain (rest looked up from reference TRBV12-5 and TRBJ2-1): DARVTQTPRHKVTEMGQEVTMRCQPILGHNTVFWYRQTMMQGLELLAYFRNRAPLDDSGMPKDRFSAEMPDATLATLKIQPSEPRDSAVYFCASEVTSGGTYSYNEQFFGPGTRLTVL.

This clonotype showed up just once. The chain carries TRBV7-9 and TRBJ2-6; 11 nucleotides match TRBD1. The V and J ends lost 3 bases and 2 bases, in that order; junction bases with no gene match: 21. This CDR3 is built from 23 residues. Germline CDR1 is SEHNR and CDR2 is FQNEAQ (reference sequence). CDR3 sequence (DNA): TGTGCCAGCAGCTTCACCCTCTCGTGGGGACAGGGGGAAAGTATTGCTGGGGCCAACGTCCTGACTTTC. Translating it yields CASSFTLSWGQGESIAGANVLTF.

Only a few counts were recorded for this clonotype. The chain employs TRBV10-3 and TRBJ2-7; weak D call: TRBD2 (6 bases). Germline V gene data show CDR1 as ENHRY and CDR2 as SYGVKD. The CDR3 covers 16 residues. V lost 0 bases to trimming and J lost 6 bases, with 18 bases between them. The CDR3 reads CAISESRWGVTSEQYF. DNA for the CDR3: TGTGCCATCAGTGAGTCAAGGTGGGGGGTGACTAGCGAGCAGTACTTC.

This clonotype turned up a few times. The genes are TRBV24-1 and TRBJ2-2; D possibly corresponds to TRBD1 (6 bases). The V end lost 1 base, the J end lost 2 bases, and 13 bases lay between the germline ends. The V gene's germline CDR1 is KGHDR and CDR2 SFDVKD. The CDR3 loop spans 17 amino acids. In nucleotides, the CDR3 is TGTGCCACCAGTGATTTCGGGACACTCTTTAACACCGGGGAGCTGTTTTTT. It codes for CATSDFGTLFNTGELFF.

There are a few counts of this clonotype. The CDR3 bases are TGTGCCAGCAGATTACTAGCGGCCACAGATACGCAGTATTTT. Translating it yields CASRLLAATDTQYF. V is TRBV6-5 and J is TRBJ2-3; 8 bases fit TRBD2. V shed 6 bases and J 2 bases; nucleotides not matched to a gene: 4. CDR1 is MNHEY, CDR2 SVGAGI, per germline. CDR3 length: 14 amino acids.

V is TRBV10-2 and J is TRBJ2-6, with no clear D. The germline V gene has CDR1 WSHSY and CDR2 SAAADI. This CDR3 region has 14 residues. V was clipped by 6 bases and J by 0 bases, with 6 bases between them. Here the CDR3 reads CASRIPSGANVLTF. CDR3 DNA: TGCGCCAGCAGGATTCCCTCTGGGGCCAACGTCCTGACTTTC.

This clonotype occurred many times. The chain has TRBV28 and TRBJ1-3; D ambiguous. The CDR3 contains 14 residues. The V and J ends lost 8 bases and 0 bases respectively, with 11 bases between them. In germline, CDR1 is MDHEN, CDR2 SYDVKM. CDR3 region: CASFDGISGNTIYF. The CDR3 nucleotides are TGTGCCAGCTTTGACGGAATCTCTGGAAACACCATATATTTT.

The table lists this clonotype with many counts. J is TRBJ1-2 and V is TRBV30, with unresolved D. From germline, CDR1 is GTSNPN and CDR2 SVGIG (reference sequence). This CDR3 contains 13 residues. V was clipped by 1 base and J by 3 bases, with 9 bases between them. This CDR3 is CAWSASGYYGYTF. CDR3 DNA sequence: TGTGCCTGGAGTGCCTCGGGGTACTATGGCTACACCTTC.

This clonotype was detected many times. The gene calls are TRBV2 and TRBJ1-2, with 7 bases fitting TRBD1. Germline CDR1 reads SNHLY; CDR2 reads FYNNEI. V lost 7 bases, J lost 4 bases, and 12 bases stayed unmatched. The CDR3 totals 15 residues. CDR3 sequence: CASTQGGRSSYGYTF. The DNA for the CDR3 is TGTGCCAGCACTCAGGGGGGCCGGTCCTCCTATGGCTACACCTTC.

This clonotype has at least ten counts. This sequence joins TRBV2 and TRBJ1-4; D ambiguous. The CDR3 totals 12 residues. Trimming took 1 base from V and 13 from J, leaving 10 bases between them. Germline CDR1 SNHLY, CDR2 FYNNEI. The DNA of the CDR3 is TGTGCCAGCAGTGAAGTAGGGCCAGGACTGTTTTTT. It encodes CASSEVGPGLFF.

At least ten counts were recorded for this clonotype. The rearrangement links TRBV28 to TRBJ1-5; D gene ambiguous. The CDR3 extends over 14 amino acids. V lost 1 base and J 5 bases, leaving 9 bases between the germline ends. The V gene's germline CDR1 is MDHEN and CDR2 SYDVKM. In DNA form, the CDR3 reads TGTGCCAGCAGTTTATCCCCACGGGATCAGCCCCAGCATTTT. Translation gives CASSLSPRDQPQHF.

This clonotype was observed many times. V and J are TRBV11-2 and TRBJ2-7; D possibly corresponds to TRBD1 (6 bases). Trimming stripped 7 bases from V and 7 bases from J, with 20 bases between. Germline V CDR1 and CDR2: SGHAT, FQNNGV. This CDR3 is built from 14 residues. The CDR3 sequence: CASTKRSGADEQYF. CDR3 bases: TGTGCCAGCACCAAACGCTCAGGGGCTGATGAGCAGTACTTC.

This clonotype came up many times. V gene TRBV28 combines with J gene TRBJ1-2; D gene ambiguous. The V end was cut by 3 bases, the J end by 4 bases, with 9 bases between. The germline V gene has CDR1 MDHEN and CDR2 SYDVKM. The CDR3 covers 13 residues. CDR3 DNA: TGTGCCAGCAGTTTCGGGCGGGGCTATGGCTACACCTTC. Amino acids: CASSFGRGYGYTF.